This entry concerns a single T cell receptor (beta chain). The antigen remains undetermined. This sample was taken from a study of shared clonotypes between healthy human individuals. For the study at large: For every donor, three CD4 naive, three CD4 memory, two CD8 naive and one CD8 memory plates were used.

Only in-frame clones appear in the TCRdb table, and some are missing; sequencing was by immunoSEQ multiplex PCR. The sample includes millions of clones, over 85% of them seen just once. The CDR3 length is 14 residues. Trimming took off 6 bases at V and 2 bases at J, with 14 bases between the two ends. Per the germline V gene, CDR1 is MRHNA and CDR2 is SNTAGT. Cells designated naive CD8 were CD45RO-negative and were positively selected for CCR7, with terminally differentiated effector memory CD45RA+ cells excluded. Each sample came from a Caucasian adult donor living in Nashville, Tennessee. Study results and caveats: The rarefaction results pointed to incomplete sorted-subset sequencing despite large depth. Owing to a small donor count, the genetic and exposure-history diversity represented was limited.

The receptor was isolated from a man in his late teens or twenties in good health. The sequencing sample was made of naive CD8+ T cells sorted from blood. The chain carries TRBV6-4 and TRBJ2-7; weak D call: TRBD1 (6 bases). CDR3 sequence (DNA): TGTGCCAGCAGCGAGGACAGTGAAGCCTACGAGCAGTACTTC. Translated: CASSEDSEAYEQYF.